The entry that follows covers one T cell receptor (beta chain) sequence. The sample is drawn from a study of blood T cell repertoires in COVID-19. Study in general: The origin of the acute and convalescent COVID-19 samples was the United States, Italy and Spain.

Under the authors' procedure: Reference gene primer amplification yielded estimated nucleated cell counts. This table comes from immunoSEQ multiplex PCR, and its TCRdb copy is limited to in-frame clones, with some not included. V, J and clone size reflect that table, while D and trimming were determined from the DNA. The sample holds tens of thousands of clones; nearly 90% are singletons and the top ten take approximately 4.6%. The sequence came from a man in his 60s with acute or convalescent COVID-19. The sample comprised peripheral blood.

The CDR3 region has the DNA TGTGCCAGCTCACCAGCGGAGACCCAGTACTTC. Its translation: CASSPAETQYF. The chain carries TRBV18 and TRBJ2-5; D is ambiguous. Germline-derived CDR1 and CDR2 are KGHSH and LQKENI. V lost 2 bases, J lost 5 bases, and 3 bases lay in between. This CDR3 is built from 11 residues. Looking up the rest from reference TRBV18 and TRBJ2-5 gives the full variable domain: NAGVMQNPRHLVRRRGQEARLRCSPMKGHSHVYWYRQLPEEGLKFMVYLQKENIIDESGMPKERFSAEFPKEGPSILRIQQVVRGDSAAYFCASSPAETQYFGPGTRLLVL.